One and the same sample provided the 30 T cell receptor beta chains below, sequenced in a study of beta chain features in type 1 diabetes. Their cognate antigens are unknown. General study points: When Type 1 diabetes patients were examined, their TCRB CDR3s proved moderately but significantly shorter in all four CD4+ subsets.

Reverse transcribing all isolated RNA meant expressed TCRB transcripts were sequenced. Clones were sequenced by immunoSEQ multiplex PCR, and TCRdb holds only the in-frame ones, with some missing. The data show 630,000 or so clones, about 14% seen once. Source material: naive CD4+ T cells from blood. Receptors were obtained from a man younger than 35 with type 1 diabetes.

This clone was seen a handful of times. The J gene is TRBJ2-5, the V gene TRBV4-1, with D perhaps TRBD1 or TRBD2 (5 bases each). Deletions cut 4 bases from V and 2 bases from J, with 23 bases between. The length of the CDR3 is 18 residues. Germline CDR1 is MGHRA and CDR2 is YSYEKL. CDR3 in amino acids: CASSRLGGTMAIQETQYF. In DNA form, the CDR3 reads TGCGCCAGCAGCCGCCTTGGTGGGACGATGGCTATACAAGAGACCCAGTACTTC.

This clone came up a few times. J is TRBJ2-3 and V is TRBV4-2, with 12 bases lining up with TRBD2. CDR3 length: 15 residues. After removal of 4 bases from V and 3 bases from J, the junction contained 2 bases not matched to a gene. Germline CDR1 reads LGHNA; CDR2 reads YNFKEQ. The DNA for the CDR3 is TGTGCCAGCAGCCCCGGGACTAGCGGGACAGATACGCAGTATTTT. Residues: CASSPGTSGTDTQYF.

The V and J genes are TRBV7-6 and TRBJ1-3; D is undetermined. CDR3 length: 13 amino acids. Trimming removed 1 base at V and 4 bases at J, with 5 bases between. Germline-derived CDR1 and CDR2 are SGHVS and FNYEAQ. The CDR3 here is CASSLERGNTIYF. The DNA of the CDR3 is TGTGCCAGCAGCTTAGAGCGGGGAAACACCATATATTTT.

Only a few counts were recorded for this clone. The chain couples TRBV4-1 to TRBJ2-7; D unresolved. V was pared by 0 bases and J by 4 bases, with 13 bases between. The CDR3 is 15 residues long. CDR1 and CDR2 (germline): MGHRA, YSYEKL. CDR3 nucleotides: TGCGCCAGCAGCCAAGACCCCACCCCTCGATACGAGCAGTACTTC. Translation gives CASSQDPTPRYEQYF.

For this clone: This sample includes further DNA sequences coding for the same CDR3. This rearrangement joins TRBV6-5 to TRBJ1-4; TRBD1 aligns across 7 bases. The CDR3 runs 14 residues. Germline CDR1 reads MNHEY; CDR2 reads SVGAGI. Trimming cost V 6 bases and J 2 bases; bases outside gene matches: 3. The CDR3 sequence: CASSPGGTNEKLFF. The CDR3 DNA sequence: TGTGCCAGCAGCCCAGGGGGGACTAATGAAAAACTGTTTTTT.

This clone was found a few times. The sample holds other DNA sequences that translate to the same CDR3. The chain recombines TRBV30 with TRBJ2-3; D remains unclear. V lost 1 base, J lost 6 bases, and 5 bases lay in between. This CDR3 region has 11 residues. Germline V CDR1 and CDR2: GTSNPN, SVGIG (reference sequence). The CDR3 here is CAWSGADTQYF. The CDR3 nucleotides are TGTGCCTGGAGTGGAGCTGATACGCAGTATTTT. Together with reference TRBV30 and TRBJ2-3, the CDR3 gives the full variable domain: SQTIHQWPATLVQPVGSPLSLECTVEGTSNPNLYWYRQAAGRGLQLLFYSVGIGQISSEVPQNLSASRPQDRQFILSSKKLLLSDSGFYLCAWSGADTQYFGPGTRLTVL.

The CDR3 here is CASSVGYGTDTQYF. The CDR3 DNA sequence: TGTGCCAGCAGTGTAGGGTATGGCACAGATACGCAGTATTTT. The chain couples TRBV25-1 to TRBJ2-3; D remains unclear. Deletions cut 4 bases from V and 1 base from J, with 9 bases between. The CDR3 consists of 14 residues. Germline CDR1 and CDR2: MGHDK and SYGVNS. Complete variable domain (other parts from reference TRBV25-1 and TRBJ2-3): EADIYQTPRYLVIGTGKKITLECSQTMGHDKMYWYQQDPGMELHLIHYSYGVNSTEKGDLSSESTVSRIRTEHFPLTLESARPSHTSQYLCASSVGYGTDTQYFGPGTRLTVL.

This clone was observed a few times. The chain combines TRBV6-1 with TRBJ1-5, with D unresolved. The CDR3 has 15 residues. V was pared by 2 bases and J by 0 bases, with 8 bases between. Per the germline V gene, CDR1 is MNHNS and CDR2 is SASEGT. CDR3 protein: CASSELGVSNQPQHF. DNA of the CDR3: TGTGCCAGCAGTGAACTGGGTGTTAGCAATCAGCCCCAGCATTTT.

This clone has just a few counts. This sequence joins TRBV30 and TRBJ2-3, with D possibly TRBD2 on 6 matching bases. CDR1 is GTSNPN and CDR2 is SVGIG in the germline V gene (reference sequence). V was cut by 4 bases and J by 5 bases, with 19 bases left in between. The CDR3 runs 15 residues. The CDR3 DNA follows: TGTGCCTGGATTTCGTACGGGAGAGGAGGAGATACGCAGTATTTT. Protein sequence: CAWISYGRGGDTQYF.

The chain carries TRBV2 and TRBJ2-4; perhaps TRBD1 as D (5 bases). Germline V gives CDR1 SNHLY, CDR2 FYNNEI. There are 16 residues in the CDR3. V lost 1 base and J 3 bases, leaving 13 bases between the germline ends. The CDR3 DNA reads TGTGCCAGCAGTGAAGTTGGGGCCCAGCTCAAAAACATTCAGTACTTC. It encodes CASSEVGAQLKNIQYF.

This clone occurred a few times. The chain has TRBV30 and TRBJ2-2; TRBD1 matches at 10 bases. The J segment lost 4 bases and the V segment lost 0 bases, leaving 5 bases of the junction unmatched. This CDR3 spans 16 amino acids. Looked up from germline, CDR1 is GTSNPN and CDR2 is SVGIG (reference sequence). The DNA of the CDR3 is TGTGCCTGGAGTGTTCCGGGACAGGGGATCACCGGGGAGCTGTTTTTT. This gives the protein CAWSVPGQGITGELFF.

The V call is TRBV9, the J call TRBJ2-5; weak D call: TRBD2 (6 bases). The germline V gene has CDR1 SGDLS and CDR2 YYNGEE. V lost 3 bases and J lost 3, with 9 bases in between. CDR3 size: 13 residues. The CDR3 sequence is CASSAGLEETQYF. CDR3 DNA sequence: TGTGCCAGCAGCGCGGGACTTGAAGAGACCCAGTACTTC.

V gene TRBV5-4 combines with J gene TRBJ2-3; D uncertain. Germline assignment: CDR1 SGHNT and CDR2 YYREEE (reference sequence). This CDR3 is built from 15 residues. Trimming pared 0 bases from V and 5 bases from J, leaving 13 bases between. The CDR3 is CASSLGGTGGDTQYF. The CDR3 DNA is TGTGCCAGCAGCTTGGGTGGCACCGGCGGAGATACGCAGTATTTT.

In this sample, this clone turned up a few times. J is TRBJ1-2 and V is TRBV30; tentatively, D is TRBD1 (5 bases). Germline V lookup: CDR1 GTSNPN, CDR2 SVGIG (reference sequence). V was cut by 0 bases and J by 10 bases, with 15 bases left in between. This CDR3 spans 13 amino acids. Written as DNA, the CDR3 is TGTGCCTGGAGTGTACGATTAGACAGACTCTACACCTTC. It encodes CAWSVRLDRLYTF.

The gene calls are TRBV2 and TRBJ1-2; D remains ambiguous. This CDR3 is 12 amino acids long. Germline CDR1 and CDR2: SNHLY and FYNNEI. V gave up 4 bases and J gave up 4 bases, with 7 bases separating them. CDR3 coding DNA: TGTGCCAGCAGTGTCACCAGCTATGGCTACACCTTC. Protein sequence: CASSVTSYGYTF.

The chain recombines TRBV30 with TRBJ2-1; 10 nucleotides agree with TRBD2. J gave up 8 bases and V 2 bases, and 12 bases lay outside the gene matches. Germline CDR1 GTSNPN, CDR2 SVGIG (reference sequence). CDR3 length: 16 amino acids. The CDR3 reads CAWSFRPGLARHEQFF. In nucleotides, the CDR3 is TGTGCCTGGAGTTTTAGACCGGGACTAGCGAGGCATGAGCAGTTCTTC. Variable domain in full (rest from reference TRBV30 and TRBJ2-1): SQTIHQWPATLVQPVGSPLSLECTVEGTSNPNLYWYRQAAGRGLQLLFYSVGIGQISSEVPQNLSASRPQDRQFILSSKKLLLSDSGFYLCAWSFRPGLARHEQFFGPGTRLTVL.

V is TRBV29-1 and J is TRBJ1-1, with D tentatively TRBD1 (5 bases). The CDR3 has 13 amino acids. CDR1 SQVTM and CDR2 ANQGSEA come from the germline V gene. Trimming shortened V by 7 bases and J by 1 base, and 13 bases separated the two germline ends. The CDR3 is CSAAGAGNTEAFF. CDR3 nucleotides: TGCAGCGCCGCCGGGGCAGGGAACACTGAAGCTTTCTTT.

This clone was seen only a few times. This rearrangement joins TRBV2 to TRBJ1-2; D might be TRBD1 (6 bases). This CDR3 has 13 residues. V was cut by 6 bases and J by 1 base, with 9 bases left in between. Germline V gives CDR1 SNHLY, CDR2 FYNNEI. CDR3 protein: CASSRDNNYGYTF. The CDR3 DNA reads TGTGCCAGCAGCCGGGACAATAACTATGGCTACACCTTC.

This chain joins TRBV25-1 and TRBJ1-4; 9 bases agree with TRBD1. Germline V CDR1 and CDR2: MGHDK, SYGVNS. V lost 2 bases to trimming and J lost 0 bases; unmatched junction nucleotides: 4. CDR3 size: 17 residues. The CDR3 DNA sequence: TGTGCCAGCAGTGAACTCGGGACAGGGACAACTAATGAAAAACTGTTTTTT. Translating gives CASSELGTGTTNEKLFF.

As to this clone: This sample includes further DNA sequences coding for the same CDR3. The J gene is TRBJ2-5, the V gene TRBV7-9; D may be TRBD1 (6 bases). The V end was cut by 2 bases, the J end by 5 bases, with 9 bases between. The CDR3 has 13 residues. The V gene's germline CDR1 is SEHNR and CDR2 FQNEAQ (reference sequence). CDR3 loop: CASSLRQGETQYF. In DNA form, the CDR3 reads TGTGCCAGCAGCTTAAGGCAGGGGGAGACCCAGTACTTC.

This clone was recorded a few times. The chain is built from TRBV9 and TRBJ2-3; D ambiguous. The CDR3 has 13 amino acids. Germline V gene sequence: CDR1 SGDLS, CDR2 YYNGEE. V was trimmed by 3 bases and J by 0 bases, leaving 5 bases between them. The CDR3 is CASSATSTDTQYF. CDR3 nucleotide sequence: TGTGCCAGCAGCGCCACTAGCACAGATACGCAGTATTTT.

This chain links TRBV15 with TRBJ1-1; D possibly corresponds to TRBD1 (5 bases). From germline, CDR1 is LNHNV and CDR2 YYDKDF (reference sequence). Trimming cost V 11 bases and J 1 base, with 14 bases left between them. The CDR3 length is 13 residues. The CDR3 protein is CAAGKTANTEAFF. The CDR3 DNA reads TGTGCCGCAGGTAAGACAGCGAACACTGAAGCTTTCTTT.

This clone turned up a few times. This rearrangement joins TRBV7-2 to TRBJ2-3; 10 bases line up with TRBD2. The ends lost 1 base at V and 3 bases at J; junction bases unmatched: 10. This CDR3 spans 18 amino acids. Germline-derived CDR1 and CDR2 are SGHTA and FQGNSA. CDR3 coding DNA: TGTGCCAGCAGCTTAGAGTCAGGGAGCGGGGGGGCAACAGATACGCAGTATTTT. Its protein product is CASSLESGSGGATDTQYF.

This clone has only a few counts. The genes are TRBV7-2 and TRBJ1-5, with D maybe TRBD1 (5 bases). The germline V and J ends were trimmed by 5 bases and 0 bases, with 11 bases remaining between them. Germline values: CDR1 SGHTA, CDR2 FQGNSA. The CDR3 spans 15 residues. The DNA for the CDR3 is TGTGCCAGCAGCCTTGGGGGAGATAGCAATCAGCCCCAGCATTTT. It translates to CASSLGGDSNQPQHF. Supplemented by reference TRBV7-2 and TRBJ1-5, the full variable domain reads GAGVSQSPSNKVTEKGKDVELRCDPISGHTALYWYRQSLGQGLEFLIYFQGNSAPDKSGLPSDRFSAERTGGSVSTLTIQRTQQEDSAVYLCASSLGGDSNQPQHFGDGTRLSIL.

This clone was detected a few times. The CDR3 region is CASSDATAGTQEQFF. CDR3 sequence (DNA): TGTGCCAGCAGTGACGCAACAGCCGGGACCCAGGAGCAGTTCTTC. The genes are TRBV25-1 and TRBJ2-1; D may match TRBD1 or TRBD2 (5 bases each). From germline, CDR1 is MGHDK and CDR2 SYGVNS. V was pared by 3 bases and J by 10 bases, with 19 bases between. CDR3 size: 15 residues.

The table lists this clone with a few counts. The chain links TRBV2 to TRBJ1-1; 7 bases match TRBD1. Germline CDR1 reads SNHLY; CDR2 reads FYNNEI. The CDR3 has 11 amino acids. V was pared by 7 bases and J by 7 bases, with 3 bases of the junction left unmatched. CDR3 protein: CASIRQGEAFF. The CDR3 DNA reads as TGTGCCAGCATCCGACAGGGTGAAGCTTTCTTT.

The chain employs TRBV4-3 and TRBJ2-2; 8 positions match TRBD2. The V and J ends lost 1 base and 5 bases, in that order; junction bases with no gene match: 9. The CDR3 sequence is 17 residues long. The germline gives CDR1 LGHNA, CDR2 YSLEER. CDR3 bases: TGCGCCAGCAGCCAAGGTAGCGGGGCCTTGTGGACCGGGGAGCTGTTTTTT. Translating it yields CASSQGSGALWTGELFF.

This clone occurred a few times. The V and J genes are TRBV5-4 and TRBJ2-5, with D possibly TRBD2 on 5 matching bases. V was trimmed by 4 bases and J by 5 bases, leaving 9 bases between them. The germline V gene has CDR1 SGHNT and CDR2 YYREEE (reference sequence). The CDR3 runs 12 residues. The CDR3 sequence: CASSVKRETQYF. The CDR3 DNA is TGTGCCAGCAGCGTTAAGCGGGAGACCCAGTACTTC.

The rearrangement uses TRBV7-3 and TRBJ2-3; 10 bases are shared with TRBD2. Unmatched junction bases numbered 3, after V lost 1 base and J lost 2 bases. Germline CDR1 reads SGHTA; CDR2 reads FQGTGA. The CDR3 has 16 amino acids. Here the CDR3 reads CASSLRAGGPTDTQYF. As DNA, the CDR3 is TGTGCCAGCAGCTTAAGAGCGGGGGGGCCCACAGATACGCAGTATTTT.

In this sample, this clone turned up a few times. The chain combines TRBV14 with TRBJ1-4; possibly TRBD1 for D (6 bases). Trimming took off 1 base at V and 8 bases at J, with 11 bases between the two ends. From germline, CDR1 is SGHDN and CDR2 FVKESK. The CDR3 is made up of 14 amino acids. CDR3 nucleotides: TGTGCCAGCAGCCAAGCCGGGGGCCGCGAAAAACTGTTTTTT. Protein product: CASSQAGGREKLFF.